This T cell receptor (beta chain) derives from a study of Graves' ophthalmopathy and Graves' hyperthyroidism. Study at large: Stable hyperthyroidism was defined by absence of ophthalmopathy within 18 months of follow-up. General study results and limits: Forecasting of ophthalmopathy progression by the model achieved almost 71% sensitivity and around 77% specificity.

As concerns this clonotype: Its antigen is as yet unknown.

Among the exclusions were patients with other autoimmune diseases, uncontrolled infections, pregnancy or lactation. The authors amplified TCR beta CDR3 regions, and they did so from RNA transcripts for repertoire sequencing. An initial RT-PCR round employing HTBI primers preceded a second-round multiplex PCR. In TCRdb, the multiplex PCR reads were re-called with MiXCR into one record per CDR3 protein. The sample yields 1 million to 1.3 million distinct CDR3 sequences, about 38% seen once. The sample comprised peripheral blood or thyroid tissue (not recorded which). The sequence derives from an adult man with Graves' hyperthyroidism.

The CDR3 loop reads CASSLLRSNQPQHF. The DNA of the CDR3 is TGTGCCAGCAGTTTACTCCGTAGCAATCAGCCCCAGCATTTT. The rearrangement joins TRBV27 to TRBJ1-5; D is unresolved. This CDR3 comprises 14 residues. V was pared by 2 bases and J by 0 bases, with 5 bases between. The germline V gene has CDR1 MNHEY and CDR2 SMNVEV (reference sequence).